The 18 T cell receptor beta chains presented below share a single source sample, sequenced in a study of neurological immune-mediated disorders. One entry per CDR3 protein, called by TCRdb with MiXCR from the 5' RACE reads. The table records 65,000 to 90,000 distinct CDR3 sequences, approximately 10% of them present only once. Material for sequencing was PBMCs. The receptor source for this set is a man aged 40-50 years in good health.

There are many counts of this clonotype. The CDR3 DNA follows: TGCAGCGTTGCCCCGCAGGGCTGGGCCCAGTACTTC. Its protein product is CSVAPQGWAQYF. This chain links TRBV29-1 with TRBJ2-5; D is perhaps TRBD1 (5 bases). V was shortened by 4 bases and J by 9 bases, with 15 bases between the two germline ends. Germline CDR1 is SQVTM and CDR2 is ANQGSEA. This CDR3 spans 12 amino acids.

In its sample, this clonotype was seen many times. This rearrangement joins TRBV28 to TRBJ2-1, with 9 bases aligning to TRBD1. V lost 7 bases and J lost 11; bases outside the gene matches: 12. Germline V gene data show CDR1 as MDHEN and CDR2 as SYDVKM. The CDR3 runs to 14 residues. CDR3 residues: CASTAPGTGSQQFF. The DNA for the CDR3 is TGTGCCAGCACCGCCCCCGGGACAGGGTCTCAGCAGTTCTTC.

This clonotype occurred many times. This chain links TRBV2 with TRBJ2-3; D is perhaps TRBD1 (5 bases). Germline V gene data show CDR1 as SNHLY and CDR2 as FYNNEI. The CDR3 totals 14 residues. The germline V and J ends were trimmed by 7 bases and 1 base, with 12 bases remaining between them. The CDR3 DNA reads as TGTGCCAGCAAGGGGATAATCCGCACAGATACGCAGTATTTT. This sequence encodes CASKGIIRTDTQYF.

At least ten counts were recorded for this clonotype. As DNA, the CDR3 is TGTGCCAGCAGCTTATCCGCGGGCACAGATACGCAGTATTTT. This gives the protein CASSLSAGTDTQYF. This sequence joins TRBV7-2 and TRBJ2-3; D is uncertain. V was trimmed by 2 bases and J by 1 base, leaving 7 bases between them. The germline gives CDR1 SGHTA, CDR2 FQGNSA. The CDR3 has 14 residues.

This clonotype was observed many times. This rearrangement joins TRBV7-3 to TRBJ1-2; tentatively, D is TRBD1 (5 bases). The length of the CDR3 is 15 residues. Looked up from germline, CDR1 is SGHTA and CDR2 is FQGTGA. V gave up 0 bases and J gave up 4 bases, with 12 bases separating them. The CDR3 DNA sequence: TGTGCCAGCAGCTTAACGGGCAGGGATACCTATGGCTACACCTTC. It is translated as CASSLTGRDTYGYTF.

In its sample, this clonotype was seen many times. V is TRBV9 and J is TRBJ1-1; D call uncertain. CDR3 length equals 17 residues. V was cut by 0 bases and J by 2 bases, with 17 bases left in between. The germline V gene encodes CDR1 SGDLS and CDR2 YYNGEE. CDR3 amino acids: CASSVGGKSSLNTEAFF. The CDR3 DNA sequence: TGTGCCAGCAGCGTAGGAGGGAAAAGCTCCTTAAACACTGAAGCTTTCTTT. Looking up the rest from reference TRBV9 and TRBJ1-1 gives the full variable domain: DSGVTQTPKHLITATGQRVTLRCSPRSGDLSVYWYQQSLDQGLQFLIQYYNGEERAKGNILERFSAQQFPDLHSELNLSSLELGDSALYFCASSVGGKSSLNTEAFFGQGTRLTVV.

This clonotype appeared many times. The chain has TRBV20-1 and TRBJ1-1; D call uncertain. Per the germline V gene, CDR1 is DFQATT and CDR2 is SNEGSKA (reference sequence). The CDR3 is 13 residues long. Deletions cut 6 bases from V and 4 bases from J, with 15 bases between. CDR3 coding DNA: TGCAGTGCGTTCAGAGGGATTGGCACTGAAGCTTTCTTT. It translates to CSAFRGIGTEAFF.

This clonotype was detected many times. This chain links TRBV11-2 with TRBJ2-1; 10 bases fit TRBD2. CDR1 and CDR2 from the germline V gene are SGHAT and FQNNGV. The CDR3 is made up of 15 amino acids. Trimming cost V 2 bases and J 7 bases; bases outside gene matches: 5. The CDR3: CASSLLAGGSNEQFF. The CDR3 DNA follows: TGTGCCAGCAGCTTATTAGCGGGGGGTAGTAATGAGCAGTTCTTC. Supplemented by reference TRBV11-2 and TRBJ2-1, the full variable domain reads EAGVAQSPRYKIIEKRQSVAFWCNPISGHATLYWYQQILGQGPKLLIQFQNNGVVDDSQLPKDRFSAERLKGVDSTLKIQPAKLEDSAVYLCASSLLAGGSNEQFFGPGTRLTVL.

At least ten counts were recorded for this clonotype. The chain couples TRBV5-5 to TRBJ2-1; TRBD1 agrees at 7 bases. CDR3 length: 15 amino acids. V was clipped by 4 bases and J by 3 bases; unmatched bases: 7. Germline loops: CDR1 SGHKS, CDR2 YYEKEE (reference sequence). CDR3 residues: CASSPNGQDYNEQFF. The CDR3 nucleotides read TGTGCCAGCAGCCCCAACGGACAGGACTACAATGAGCAGTTCTTC.

The sample holds a few counts of this clonotype. The rearrangement uses TRBV3-1 and TRBJ2-7; D gene unclear. This CDR3 has 14 residues. The V and J ends lost 0 bases and 2 bases respectively, with 8 bases between them. Looked up from germline, CDR1 is LGHDT and CDR2 is YNNKEL (reference sequence). CDR3 loop: CASSQDAWPYEQYF. DNA of the CDR3: TGTGCCAGCAGCCAAGATGCGTGGCCCTACGAGCAGTACTTC.

The chain carries TRBV28 and TRBJ1-2; D perhaps matches TRBD1 (5 bases). Trimming left V 1 base short and J 7 bases short, with 10 bases between. Germline V gene sequence: CDR1 MDHEN, CDR2 SYDVKM. CDR3 length equals 13 residues. DNA of the CDR3: TGTGCCAGCAGTTTATTGGGGGATCGTGGCTACACCTTC. As protein: CASSLLGDRGYTF.

This chain connects TRBV7-9 to TRBJ2-1; TRBD2 matches 9 bases. V shed 7 bases, J shed 5 bases, and the junction held 9 bases outside the gene matches. CDR3 size: 15 residues. In germline, CDR1 is SEHNR, CDR2 FQNEAQ (reference sequence). In DNA form, the CDR3 reads TGTGCCAGCACCTTTAGCGGGGGCCAGCACAATGAGCAGTTCTTC. This sequence encodes CASTFSGGQHNEQFF.

This clonotype was observed at least ten times. The rearrangement uses TRBV7-3 and TRBJ2-7; 10 nucleotides match TRBD2. The germline V gene encodes CDR1 SGHTA and CDR2 FQGTGA. CDR3 size: 14 residues. The J segment lost 4 bases and the V segment lost 5 bases, leaving 5 bases of the junction unmatched. CDR3 loop: CASSPLAGAYEQYF. The CDR3 nucleotides read TGTGCCAGCAGCCCTCTAGCGGGAGCGTACGAGCAGTACTTC.

In its sample, this clonotype was seen a few times. The genes are TRBV5-1 and TRBJ2-4, with 9 nucleotides matching TRBD1. After removal of 0 bases from V and 1 base from J, the junction contained 11 bases not matched to a gene. The germline V gene has CDR1 SGHRS and CDR2 YFSETQ. This CDR3 is built from 19 residues. This chain's CDR3 is CASSLVVGQGGLAKNIQYF. DNA for the CDR3: TGCGCCAGCAGCTTGGTCGTGGGACAGGGAGGGTTGGCCAAAAACATTCAGTACTTC.

This clonotype was counted at least ten times. The rearrangement links TRBV29-1 to TRBJ2-7; D uncertain. V was trimmed by 3 bases and J by 1 base, leaving 10 bases between them. Germline V gene lookup returns CDR1 SQVTM and CDR2 ANQGSEA. The CDR3 consists of 13 residues. The CDR3 nucleotides read TGCAGCGTTGAGACCCGGACGTCCTACGAGCAGTACTTC. Its protein is CSVETRTSYEQYF.

This clonotype showed up many times. The chain recombines TRBV9 with TRBJ2-1; no definite D call. Germline V lookup: CDR1 SGDLS, CDR2 YYNGEE. There are 12 residues in the CDR3. Trimming took off 0 bases at V and 15 bases at J, with 13 bases between the two ends. CDR3 sequence: CASSVGTTFPFF. The CDR3 DNA follows: TGTGCCAGCAGCGTAGGCACTACCTTCCCGTTCTTC.

This clonotype came up many times. The rearrangement joins TRBV5-1 to TRBJ2-1; D not resolved. The germline gives CDR1 SGHRS, CDR2 YFSETQ. The V end was cut by 1 base, the J end by 9 bases, with 20 bases between. The CDR3 extends over 16 amino acids. CDR3 sequence reads: CASSLYGGNTPTEQFF. CDR3 nucleotide sequence: TGCGCCAGCAGCTTGTACGGCGGAAATACCCCCACTGAGCAGTTCTTC.

J is TRBJ1-2 and V is TRBV7-9, with D unresolved. The V and J ends lost 4 bases and 1 base respectively, with 16 bases between them. The CDR3 spans 16 residues. Germline V CDR1 and CDR2: SEHNR, FQNEAQ (reference sequence). CDR3 region: CASSSGLTEFNYGYTF. The CDR3 bases are TGTGCCAGCAGCTCAGGATTGACGGAATTTAACTATGGCTACACCTTC.